This T cell receptor (beta chain) originates from a study of shared clonotypes between healthy human individuals. The CDR3 totals 15 residues. Germline CDR1 and CDR2: SGHRS and YFSETQ. Trimming pared 2 bases from V and 6 bases from J, leaving 14 bases between. Method: immunoSEQ multiplex PCR; TCRdb's copy keeps in-frame clones and lacks some. The sample shows roughly 1 million clones, 75% to 85% of them seen only once. This chain links TRBV5-1 with TRBJ2-2; D perhaps matches TRBD2 (5 bases). The sample taken for sequencing was memory CD4+ T cells from PBMCs. Subset denoted: CD45RA-negative fraction. This clonotype was sampled from a man younger than 30 in good health. Some clones in this sample may be carry-over from other donors' samples. The CDR3 coding sequence is TGCGCCAGCAGCTTATCCCCAGGCGGGCCCGGGGAGCTGTTTTTT. It translates to CASSLSPGGPGELFF.